A single sample gave rise to the 27 T cell receptor beta chains below, sequenced in a study of shared clonotypes between healthy human individuals. The repertoire was sequenced with immunoSEQ multiplex PCR; TCRdb's copy has only in-frame clones and lacks some. Among some 1 million clones, roughly 70% were seen once, and the ten largest hold around 1.5%. Sequencing used memory CD4+ T cells sorted from blood. Stated subset: CD45RA-negative fraction. The receptors here all came from a man aged 18 to 30 in good health.

Note on this clone: Other DNA sequences from this sample encode an identical CDR3 as well. This chain links TRBV5-1 with TRBJ2-5, with no clear D. Trimming shortened V by 1 base and J by 1 base, and 8 bases separated the two germline ends. The CDR3 loop spans 14 amino acids. CDR1 and CDR2 from the germline V gene are SGHRS and YFSETQ. As DNA, the CDR3 is TGCGCCAGCAGCTTGATGGGTTCCCAAGAGACCCAGTACTTC. Its translation: CASSLMGSQETQYF.

The rearrangement links TRBV7-6 to TRBJ2-1; D unresolved. The V end was cut by 0 bases, the J end by 15 bases, with 15 bases between. The CDR3 totals 13 residues. In germline, CDR1 is SGHVS, CDR2 FNYEAQ. The CDR3 is CASSLARVAHLFF. The DNA of the CDR3 is TGTGCCAGCAGCTTAGCGCGCGTAGCTCACCTGTTCTTC.

The chain recombines TRBV5-4 with TRBJ1-2; D gene unclear. The CDR3 length is 12 residues. Germline V gene data show CDR1 as SGHNT and CDR2 as YYREEE (reference sequence). The V and J ends lost 4 bases and 7 bases respectively, with 11 bases between them. The CDR3 DNA reads as TGTGCCAGCAGCCGAGACACGAGTGGCTACACCTTC. This translates into CASSRDTSGYTF.

The V and J genes are TRBV4-3 and TRBJ2-2, with TRBD2 identical over 7 bases. Germline V gives CDR1 LGHNA, CDR2 YSLEER. Trimming cost V 1 base and J 7 bases; bases outside gene matches: 9. The CDR3 contains 16 residues. The CDR3 sequence is CASSQGAGVVGGELFF. The CDR3 DNA follows: TGCGCCAGCAGCCAAGGGGCGGGAGTGGTGGGCGGGGAGCTGTTTTTT.

This clone came up once. The chain carries TRBV28 and TRBJ1-2, with D perhaps TRBD1 (5 bases). CDR1 and CDR2 (germline): MDHEN, SYDVKM. This CDR3 spans 15 amino acids. Trimming cost V 7 bases and J 3 bases, with 18 bases left between them. The CDR3 bases are TGTGCCAGCACCCCCCAGACGGGGCAGCACTATGGCTACACCTTC. Protein: CASTPQTGQHYGYTF.

The gene calls are TRBV5-4 and TRBJ1-1; 7 bases are a match to TRBD1. The CDR3 sequence is 15 residues long. Trimming at V came to 4 bases and at J to 5 bases, leaving 11 bases not matched to a gene. Germline CDR1 and CDR2: SGHNT and YYREEE (reference sequence). In DNA form, the CDR3 reads TGTGCCAGCAGCCCCGACAGGGAGGAGGAGACTGAAGCTTTCTTT. This codes for CASSPDREEETEAFF.

DNA for the CDR3: TGTGCCAGCGGAAAGATGGAAGCTTTCTTT. It translates to CASGKMEAFF. This sequence joins TRBV6-5 and TRBJ1-1; D call uncertain. Germline CDR1 and CDR2: MNHEY and SVGAGI. The CDR3 extends over 10 amino acids. The V end was cut by 8 bases, the J end by 8 bases, with 9 bases between.

The chain combines TRBV18 with TRBJ2-7; TRBD1 aligns across 10 bases. The CDR3 loop spans 15 amino acids. CDR1 and CDR2 (germline): KGHSH, LQKENI. V shed 5 bases and J 6 bases; nucleotides not matched to a gene: 10. Written as DNA, the CDR3 is TGTGCCAGCTCAACGGGACAGGGGACCCTAAGCGAGCAGTACTTC. This encodes CASSTGQGTLSEQYF.

The V call is TRBV5-6, the J call TRBJ2-3; tentatively, D is TRBD1 (5 bases). CDR1 is SGHDT, CDR2 YYEEEE, per germline. V lost 6 bases, J lost 2 bases, and 13 bases lay in between. The CDR3 consists of 14 residues. CDR3 region: CASTPKGSTDTQYF. CDR3 bases: TGTGCCAGCACCCCCAAGGGGTCCACAGATACGCAGTATTTT.

The rearrangement links TRBV6-5 to TRBJ2-5; D might be TRBD2 (5 bases). The J call may be in error: the DNA end matches TRBJ2-7 better. Germline V gene data show CDR1 as MNHEY and CDR2 as SVGAGI. The CDR3 is 12 residues long. CDR3 coding DNA: TGTGCCAGCAGTCCGGGAACCTACGAGCAGTACTTC. This encodes CASSPGTYEQYF.

The chain links TRBV15 to TRBJ1-3; D remains unclear. V was clipped by 9 bases and J by 0 bases, with 15 bases between them. There are 15 residues in the CDR3. Germline loops: CDR1 LNHNV, CDR2 YYDKDF (reference sequence). The CDR3 nucleotides are TGTGCCACGGCTCAATCTGTAAGCTCTGGAAACACCATATATTTT. This gives the protein CATAQSVSSGNTIYF. Supplemented by reference TRBV15 and TRBJ1-3, the full variable domain reads DAMVIQNPRYQVTQFGKPVTLSCSQTLNHNVMYWYQQKSSQAPKLLFHYYDKDFNNEADTPDNFQSRRPNTSFCFLDIRSPGLGDTAMYLCATAQSVSSGNTIYFGEGSWLTVV.

This rearrangement joins TRBV14 to TRBJ1-4; D gene unclear. V lost 1 base and J lost 14, with 8 bases in between. This CDR3 region has 11 residues. The germline CDR1 and CDR2 sequences are SGHDN and FVKESK. CDR3 DNA sequence: TGTGCCAGCAGCCAAGGAGGGTGGCTGTTTTTT. Translating gives CASSQGGWLFF.

About this clone: A far larger clone lies a single base away; this is likely a read error. The CDR3 sequence is CASSLGLNTEAFF. For the CDR3, the DNA is TGTGCCAGCAGCTTAGGCCTGAACACTGAAGCTTTCTTT. The J gene is TRBJ1-1, the V gene TRBV11-1, with D unresolved. CDR1 is SGHAT and CDR2 is FQDESV in the germline V gene (reference sequence). Trimming took 1 base from V and 0 from J, leaving 3 bases between them. The CDR3 spans 13 residues.

This chain uses TRBV6-5 with TRBJ1-6; D remains unclear. The CDR3 runs to 13 residues. V was clipped by 0 bases and J by 7 bases, with 4 bases between them. Germline CDR1 is MNHEY and CDR2 is SVGAGI. The DNA for the CDR3 is TGTGCCAGCAGTTACTCCATGAATTCACCCCTCCACTTT. Encoded protein: CASSYSMNSPLHF.

This clone was detected ten times or more. The rearrangement links TRBV28 to TRBJ1-6; no definite D call. With 7 bases removed from V and 8 bases from J, the gap between germline ends came to 15 bases. From germline, CDR1 is MDHEN and CDR2 SYDVKM. The CDR3 is made up of 14 amino acids. CDR3 amino acids: CASISGSGDSPLHF. The DNA for the CDR3 is TGTGCCAGCATCTCCGGGTCCGGAGATTCACCCCTCCACTTT.

The chain joins TRBV5-4 to TRBJ2-6; no clear D. V gave up 0 bases and J gave up 0 bases, with 16 bases separating them. Per germline, CDR1 SGHNT and CDR2 YYREEE (reference sequence). The CDR3 spans 19 residues. The CDR3 loop is CASSLVYPYTDSGANVLTF. In DNA, the CDR3 is TGTGCCAGCAGCTTGGTGTACCCTTACACGGACTCTGGGGCCAACGTCCTGACTTTC.

The gene calls are TRBV18 and TRBJ2-6; D is possibly TRBD2 (5 bases). V was shortened by 5 bases and J by 0 bases, with 8 bases between the two germline ends. CDR1 and CDR2 from the germline V gene are KGHSH and LQKENI. This CDR3 has 15 residues. The CDR3 protein is CASSSGSSGANVLTF. The CDR3 coding sequence is TGTGCCAGCTCAAGCGGTAGCTCTGGGGCCAACGTCCTGACTTTC.

The chain carries TRBV7-9 and TRBJ2-2; TRBD1 matches 10 bases. V shed 7 bases and J 1 base; nucleotides not matched to a gene: 6. The germline CDR1 and CDR2 sequences are SEHNR and FQNEAQ (reference sequence). The CDR3 contains 16 residues. The CDR3 region has the DNA TGTGCCAGCACCGGGACAGGGGCGAGGAACACCGGGGAGCTGTTTTTT. This sequence encodes CASTGTGARNTGELFF.

This clone was seen a single time. The chain carries TRBV5-1 and TRBJ2-7; maybe TRBD1 (5 bases). The CDR3 spans 14 residues. CDR1 is SGHRS, CDR2 YFSETQ, per germline. V gave up 0 bases and J gave up 2 bases, with 9 bases separating them. CDR3 bases: TGCGCCAGCAGCTTGGTTCAGGGAACCTACGAGCAGTACTTC. Amino acid sequence: CASSLVQGTYEQYF.

In this sample, this clone turned up once. This chain links TRBV29-1 with TRBJ2-1; 9 bases line up with TRBD2. The CDR3 length is 14 residues. Germline V CDR1 and CDR2: SQVTM, ANQGSEA. V lost 3 bases, J lost 7 bases, and 7 bases stayed unmatched. The DNA for the CDR3 is TGCAGCGTTGATGGGCTAGCGGGAAAAAATGAGCAGTTCTTC. Translation gives CSVDGLAGKNEQFF.

The chain recombines TRBV5-4 with TRBJ1-1, with 8 bases identical to TRBD1. Losses at the gene ends were 2 bases for V and 3 bases for J; bases not matched to a gene: 3. The CDR3 is 14 amino acids. Germline-derived CDR1 and CDR2 are SGHNT and YYREEE (reference sequence). The CDR3, as DNA: TGTGCCAGCAGCTTACAGGGGGTTTACACTGAAGCTTTCTTT. Translated: CASSLQGVYTEAFF.

The V and J genes are TRBV6-6 and TRBJ1-5, with TRBD1 as a possible D gene (5 bases). Germline V gives CDR1 MNHNY, CDR2 SVGAGI (reference sequence). V was trimmed by 1 base and J by 3 bases, leaving 10 bases between them. This CDR3 is 15 amino acids long. This chain's CDR3 is CASSYFGGPNQPQHF. The CDR3 nucleotides are TGTGCCAGCAGTTACTTCGGGGGTCCCAATCAGCCCCAGCATTTT.

This clone has only a few counts. J is TRBJ1-6 and V is TRBV27; perhaps TRBD1 as D (5 bases). The CDR3 totals 13 residues. V lost 6 bases to trimming and J lost 10 bases, with 13 bases between them. Germline V gene lookup returns CDR1 MNHEY and CDR2 SMNVEV (reference sequence). In DNA, the CDR3 is TGTGCCAGCAGCAGGGACCCACTATCACCCCTCCACTTT. Translated: CASSRDPLSPLHF.

V gene TRBV5-6 combines with J gene TRBJ2-6; D is ambiguous. With 2 bases removed from V and 0 bases from J, the gap between germline ends came to 9 bases. The CDR3 loop spans 16 amino acids. Germline-derived CDR1 and CDR2 are SGHDT and YYEEEE. The CDR3 here is CASSLPGLSGANVLTF. The CDR3 coding sequence is TGTGCCAGCAGCTTACCGGGCCTCTCTGGGGCCAACGTCCTGACTTTC.

This clone turned up a few times. This sequence joins TRBV6-6 and TRBJ1-6, with D perhaps matching TRBD1 (6 bases). V lost 7 bases, J lost 9 bases, and 22 bases lay in between. CDR1 and CDR2 (germline): MNHNY, SVGAGI (reference sequence). The CDR3 runs to 16 residues. The chain's CDR3 is CASTQTSGRGPSPLHF. The CDR3 bases are TGTGCCAGCACCCAGACGTCTGGCAGGGGTCCTTCACCCCTCCACTTT.

The V and J genes are TRBV27 and TRBJ1-2; 8 bases fit TRBD1. The CDR3 spans 13 residues. The J segment lost 7 bases and the V segment lost 6 bases, leaving 7 bases of the junction unmatched. Germline V gives CDR1 MNHEY, CDR2 SMNVEV (reference sequence). CDR3 coding DNA: TGTGCCAGCAGCCCGGACAGGGCTGGTGGCTACACCTTC. Residues: CASSPDRAGGYTF.

This chain connects TRBV27 to TRBJ1-2, with D possibly matching TRBD1 (6 bases). The CDR3 has 15 amino acids. Trimming cost V 6 bases and J 1 base, with 15 bases left between them. Germline lookup yields CDR1 MNHEY and CDR2 SMNVEV (reference sequence). CDR3 DNA sequence: TGTGCCAGCAGCGCGACAGGAGGCTTTAACTATGGCTACACCTTC. This sequence encodes CASSATGGFNYGYTF.